One and the same sample provided the 10 T cell receptor beta chains below, sequenced in a study of beta chain features in type 1 diabetes. Reverse transcribing all isolated RNA meant expressed TCRB transcripts were sequenced. Clones were sequenced by immunoSEQ multiplex PCR, and TCRdb holds only the in-frame ones, with some missing. The sample lists around 240,000 clones, around 9.6% occurring once. The sample was naive CD4+ T cells from blood. The receptor source for this set is a woman aged 18-35 years in good health.

This clone was counted only a few times. The V call is TRBV2, the J call TRBJ1-1; D is ambiguous. V was trimmed by 7 bases and J by 4 bases, leaving 10 bases between them. This CDR3 spans 12 amino acids. Germline CDR1 SNHLY, CDR2 FYNNEI. The CDR3 DNA sequence: TGTGCCAGCATGCGGGGTTCCACTGAAGCTTTCTTT. It codes for CASMRGSTEAFF.

A few counts support this clone. This rearrangement joins TRBV10-3 to TRBJ1-2; the match to TRBD1 covers 11 bases. The germline V gene has CDR1 ENHRY and CDR2 SYGVKD. This CDR3 is built from 13 residues. V dropped 6 bases and J dropped 4; count of bases not matched to a gene: 1. The CDR3 DNA reads as TGTGCCATCAGAGGACAGGGGGCCTATGGCTACACCTTC. It codes for CAIRGQGAYGYTF.

The DNA for the CDR3 is TGTGCCAGCAGCGACAAGAGACAGGGAGGCACTGAAGCTTTCTTT. This gives the protein CASSDKRQGGTEAFF. V is TRBV11-1 and J is TRBJ1-1; 7 bases match TRBD1. The V gene end was trimmed by 5 bases and the J gene end by 4 bases; junction bases not matched to a gene: 10. CDR1 and CDR2 from the germline V gene are SGHAT and FQDESV (reference sequence). This CDR3 region has 15 residues.

There are a few counts of this clone. The chain links TRBV5-1 to TRBJ2-7, with D maybe TRBD1 (6 bases). This CDR3 spans 13 amino acids. Trimming stripped 6 bases from V and 6 bases from J, with 16 bases between. CDR1 and CDR2 from the germline V gene are SGHRS and YFSETQ. The CDR3 loop reads CASNGAGVGEQYF. Written as DNA, the CDR3 is TGCGCCAGCAACGGGGCAGGGGTCGGCGAGCAGTACTTC. The full variable domain, rest sourced from reference TRBV5-1 and TRBJ2-7, is KAGVTQTPRYLIKTRGQQVTLSCSPISGHRSVSWYQQTPGQGLQFLFEYFSETQRNKGNFPGRFSGRQFSNSRSEMNVSTLELGDSALYLCASNGAGVGEQYFGPGTRLTVT.

V gene TRBV5-8 combines with J gene TRBJ2-3; a possible D gene is TRBD1 (5 bases). The CDR3 has 13 amino acids. Deletions cut 1 base from V and 5 bases from J, with 8 bases between. The germline CDR1 and CDR2 sequences are SGHTS and YDEGEE. This CDR3 reads CASSLLGQDTQYF. CDR3 coding DNA: TGTGCCAGCAGCTTGTTGGGGCAAGATACGCAGTATTTT.

This clone was counted many times. V gene TRBV23-1 combines with J gene TRBJ1-5; D not resolved. TRBV23-1 is sorted into the ORF group, with uncertain function. The CDR3 is 16 amino acids. Between the trimmed V and J ends, which lost 2 bases and 0 bases, there was a span of 11 bases. The CDR3 DNA reads as TGCGCCAGCAGTCAAGAGGCTTCGTATAGCAATCAGCCCCAGCATTTT. As protein: CASSQEASYSNQPQHF.

The rearrangement joins TRBV11-1 to TRBJ2-5, with 9 bases matching TRBD1. CDR3 length equals 17 residues. Looked up from germline, CDR1 is SGHAT and CDR2 is FQDESV (reference sequence). V lost 1 base and J lost 5; bases outside the gene matches: 11. CDR3 bases: TGTGCCAGCAGCTTAGGGAGCGCGGACAGGGGAGTGGAGACCCAGTACTTC. This sequence encodes CASSLGSADRGVETQYF.

V is TRBV7-9 and J is TRBJ2-1, with TRBD2 matching over 9 bases. Germline-derived CDR1 and CDR2 are SEHNR and FQNEAQ (reference sequence). The CDR3 length is 15 residues. V was clipped by 3 bases and J by 8 bases; unmatched bases: 8. The CDR3 DNA is TGTGCCAGCAGCTTCGGAGCGGGAGGTAGCGATGAGCAGTTCTTC. Its protein is CASSFGAGGSDEQFF.

This clone has a handful of counts. This chain joins TRBV25-1 and TRBJ1-3, with 7 bases that match TRBD1. V lost 8 bases and J lost 1; bases outside the gene matches: 5. The germline V gene encodes CDR1 MGHDK and CDR2 SYGVNS. The CDR3 sequence is 14 residues long. The CDR3 sequence: CASGATGSGNTIYF. The CDR3 DNA reads as TGTGCCAGCGGGGCGACAGGGTCTGGAAACACCATATATTTT.

The chain carries TRBV2 and TRBJ2-3; tentative D call: TRBD1 (5 bases). This CDR3 is built from 17 residues. Germline CDR1 and CDR2: SNHLY and FYNNEI. V was clipped by 0 bases and J by 5 bases, with 18 bases between them. This CDR3 is CASSEAQVWGTRDTQYF. In DNA, the CDR3 is TGTGCCAGCAGTGAAGCGCAGGTTTGGGGCACAAGAGATACGCAGTATTTT.